This TCR beta chain was identified during a study of CD8 T cells in Susac syndrome. V was cut by 6 bases and J by 8 bases, with 14 bases left in between. Germline assignment: CDR1 DFQATT and CDR2 SNEGSKA (reference sequence). This CDR3 is 12 amino acids long. Reverse transcription of about 0.45 to 1 ug RNA was carried out with random hexamers. The method of amplification for TCR beta CDR3 was immunoSEQ multiplex PCR, covering 54 Vbeta and 13 Jbeta. TCRdb ran MiXCR on the immunoSEQ multiplex PCR reads and lists one entry per CDR3 protein. The repertoire has 40,000 to 60,000 distinct CDR3 sequences, 93% of them found once; the top ten carry approximately 0.49%. Sequencing of TCR beta was performed on blood CD8+ and CD4+ T cells. Purification of the CD8+ and CD4+ T cells relied on negative isolation, and TEMRA cells underwent FACS enrichment.

The TCR comes from a human donor with multiple sclerosis. Sequences were obtained from CD8+ T cells from PBMCs. This sequence joins TRBV20-1 and TRBJ2-4; D assignment may be TRBD1 or TRBD2 (5 bases each). CDR3 amino acids: CSAEGPKDIQYF. CDR3 sequence (DNA): TGCAGTGCAGAGGGGCCAAAGGACATTCAGTACTTC.